This T cell receptor beta chain was retrieved from a study of blood T cell repertoires in COVID-19. About the research overall: Material from acute and convalescent COVID-19 was sourced from the United States, Italy and Spain.

Repertoires were generated with immunoSEQ multiplex PCR, while TCRdb's copy carries only in-frame clones and drops some. This table has 150,000 to 200,000 clones, more than 70% appearing once. The junction had 10 bases not matched to a gene; V was cut back by 4 bases and J by 5 bases. Per the germline V gene, CDR1 is MNHEY and CDR2 is SMNVEV (reference sequence). The CDR3 totals 15 residues. The specimen was peripheral blood. The chain has TRBV27 and TRBJ1-1, with 7 positions matching TRBD1. The TCR was taken from a man in his forties or fifties with active or convalescent COVID-19. The CDR3 protein is CASSSPLTGATEAFF. DNA for the CDR3: TGTGCCAGCAGTTCGCCGCTAACAGGGGCGACTGAAGCTTTCTTT.